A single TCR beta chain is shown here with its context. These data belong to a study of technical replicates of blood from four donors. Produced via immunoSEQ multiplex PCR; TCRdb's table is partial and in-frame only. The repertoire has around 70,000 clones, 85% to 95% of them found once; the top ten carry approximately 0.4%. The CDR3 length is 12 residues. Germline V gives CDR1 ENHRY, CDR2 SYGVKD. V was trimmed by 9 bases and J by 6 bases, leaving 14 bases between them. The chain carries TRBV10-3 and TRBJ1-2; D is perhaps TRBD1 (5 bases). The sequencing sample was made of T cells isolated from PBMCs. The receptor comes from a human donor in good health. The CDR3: CAMGEGMNGYTF. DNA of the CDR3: TGTGCCATGGGGGAGGGGATGAATGGCTACACCTTC.